The clone carrying this TCR beta chain showed up just a few times. Its antigen is as yet unknown. The repertoire was sequenced with immunoSEQ multiplex PCR; TCRdb's copy has only in-frame clones and lacks some. The sample holds 90,000 to 120,000 clones, roughly nine tenths seen once. Germline loops: CDR1 MDHEN, CDR2 SYDVKM. The CDR3 length is 16 residues. With 4 bases removed from V and 2 bases from J, the gap between germline ends came to 18 bases. This sample was taken from a study of PD-L1 blockade in urothelial cancer. In the study overall: Earlier, patients had received 0 to 3 chemotherapy regimens. Blood analysis took place 3 weeks (second dose) and 6 weeks after treatment start.

Study-level points and caveats: Better survival was forecast by a pretreatment blood TCR clonality below the median.

This clonotype originated in a woman of 80 years or more with urothelial cancer. Sequencing was performed on PBMCs, taken around atezolizumab (anti-PD-L1) treatment. The chain uses TRBV28 and TRBJ2-7, with D perhaps matching TRBD2 (6 bases). Written as DNA, the CDR3 is TGTGCCAGCAGTTCCAGTAAATTCGGGAGTACCTACGAGCAGTACTTC. Translating gives CASSSSKFGSTYEQYF.